This T cell receptor beta chain was identified in a study of blood T cell repertoires in COVID-19. Sequencing used immunoSEQ multiplex PCR; TCRdb keeps in-frame clones, though not all of them. The table includes approximately 190,000 clones, 70% to 90% detected once. The CDR3 totals 13 residues. The ends were cut back, 0 bases at V and 6 bases at J, with 8 bases in the middle. Germline V gene sequence: CDR1 LGHDT, CDR2 YNNKEL (reference sequence). The source material was peripheral blood. This receptor was obtained from a woman between 40 and 50 years old who had recovered from COVID-19. The chain is built from TRBV3-1 (or the pseudogene TRBV3-2) and TRBJ1-2; D remains unclear. Here the CDR3 reads CASSQDLGDGYTF. DNA for the CDR3: TGTGCCAGCAGCCAAGATCTTGGAGATGGCTACACCTTC.